Sequencing of this T cell receptor (beta chain) was carried out in a study of tissue T cells after allogeneic stem cell transplantation. This clone was recorded a few times. Here the gene names and germline are mouse. The read falls 1 residue short of the CDR3 end, and the missing part is taken from the germline J gene. Germline CDR1 NNHDY, CDR2 SYVADS. The V gene lost 7 bases and the J gene lost 0 bases, with 11 bases spanning the gap. CDR3 size: 13 residues. Clones were read by immunoSEQ multiplex PCR, and TCRdb kept only the in-frame ones, dropping some. The top ten clones hold about 0.7% of a sample with approximately 47,000 clones, around 73% of them seen once.

Sequencing used sorted cells pooled from one or two spleens. The chain couples TRBV13-3 to TRBJ2-7; no firm D call. This sequence was found in a pool of C57BL/6 mice in good health. The CDR3 loop reads CASVATPSYEQYF. CDR3 bases read: TGTGCCAGCGTGGCGACCCCCTCCTATGAACAGTAC.